The 27 T cell receptor beta chains in this list originate from one sample, sequenced in a study of neurological immune-mediated disorders. TCRdb recomputed calls from the 5' RACE reads with MiXCR, one row per CDR3 protein. The data show 50,000 to 60,000 distinct CDR3 sequences, about 4.2% seen once. The sequenced sample was CD4+ T cells from blood. The receptors were sampled from a woman between 40 and 50 years old with multiple sclerosis.

This clonotype was recorded at least ten times. The chain is built from TRBV5-1 and TRBJ2-1; D might be TRBD2 (6 bases). In germline, CDR1 is SGHRS, CDR2 YFSETQ. CDR3 size: 15 residues. Trimming stripped 4 bases from V and 4 bases from J, with 15 bases between. For the CDR3, the DNA is TGCGCCAGCAGCCGGGGGAACGGGTTATACAATGAGCAGTTCTTC. This gives the protein CASSRGNGLYNEQFF.

This clonotype showed up many times. This CDR3 reads CASSQDGGQPQHF. CDR3 coding DNA: TGTGCCAGCAGCCAAGATGGGGGACAGCCCCAGCATTTT. The V call is TRBV3-1, the J call TRBJ1-5, with TRBD1 as a possible D gene (5 bases). V lost 0 bases to trimming and J lost 7 bases, with 7 bases between them. Germline lookup yields CDR1 LGHDT and CDR2 YNNKEL (reference sequence). The CDR3 is made up of 13 amino acids.

The sample holds many counts of this clonotype. The chain has TRBV11-2 and TRBJ2-1; D unclear. V was clipped by 6 bases and J by 0 bases, with 12 bases between them. Germline V gene data show CDR1 as SGHAT and CDR2 as FQNNGV. The CDR3 totals 15 residues. This chain's CDR3 is CASSQGRSSYNEQFF. As DNA, the CDR3 is TGTGCCAGCAGTCAAGGACGGAGCTCCTACAATGAGCAGTTCTTC. The full variable domain, completed using reference TRBV11-2 and TRBJ2-1, is EAGVAQSPRYKIIEKRQSVAFWCNPISGHATLYWYQQILGQGPKLLIQFQNNGVVDDSQLPKDRFSAERLKGVDSTLKIQPAKLEDSAVYLCASSQGRSSYNEQFFGPGTRLTVL.

This clonotype appeared many times. The chain couples TRBV9 to TRBJ2-1, with 11 bases aligning to TRBD1. The length of the CDR3 is 15 residues. CDR1 and CDR2 (germline): SGDLS, YYNGEE. The V segment lost 4 bases and the J segment 4 bases; nucleotides outside the gene matches: 4. The CDR3 DNA is TGTGCCAGCAGCCTCGGACAGGGGGCATACAATGAGCAGTTCTTC. Its protein product is CASSLGQGAYNEQFF.

This clonotype was recorded at least ten times. The chain employs TRBV5-1 and TRBJ1-6; no firm D call. CDR3 length: 17 residues. The germline gives CDR1 SGHRS, CDR2 YFSETQ. The V end was cut by 0 bases, the J end by 3 bases, with 13 bases between. CDR3 sequence reads: CASSLVGGQLYNSPLHF. The CDR3 DNA reads TGCGCCAGCAGCTTGGTAGGAGGGCAGCTCTATAATTCACCCCTCCACTTT.

In its sample, this clonotype was seen many times. The J gene is TRBJ2-1, the V gene TRBV3-1; 10 bases map to TRBD2. J gave up 4 bases and V 4 bases, and 4 bases lay outside the gene matches. The CDR3 totals 15 residues. CDR1 and CDR2 (germline): LGHDT, YNNKEL (reference sequence). The CDR3 sequence: CASSPWTSGYNEQFF. DNA of the CDR3: TGTGCCAGCAGCCCCTGGACTAGCGGATACAATGAGCAGTTCTTC.

This clonotype was detected ten times or more. The chain carries TRBV5-1 and TRBJ1-1; D is uncertain. This CDR3 spans 12 amino acids. Trimming pared 4 bases from V and 5 bases from J, leaving 9 bases between. Germline values: CDR1 SGHRS, CDR2 YFSETQ. In DNA, the CDR3 is TGCGCCAGCAGCGCAGGTAGGACTGAAGCTTTCTTT. Its translation: CASSAGRTEAFF. Filled out from reference TRBV5-1 and TRBJ1-1, the complete variable domain reads KAGVTQTPRYLIKTRGQQVTLSCSPISGHRSVSWYQQTPGQGLQFLFEYFSETQRNKGNFPGRFSGRQFSNSRSEMNVSTLELGDSALYLCASSAGRTEAFFGQGTRLTVV.

This chain uses TRBV20-1 with TRBJ2-1, with TRBD2 matching over 10 bases. The V gene's germline CDR1 is DFQATT and CDR2 SNEGSKA (reference sequence). The V segment lost 4 bases and the J segment 7 bases; nucleotides outside the gene matches: 7. The CDR3 runs to 14 residues. For the CDR3, the DNA is TGCAGTGCTAAAACCGGGACTAGCGTGAATGAGCAGTTCTTC. It specifies CSAKTGTSVNEQFF.

This clonotype was observed many times. This chain joins TRBV5-1 and TRBJ2-7; the D is unclear. V lost 0 bases and J lost 3, with 10 bases in between. There are 14 residues in the CDR3. Per germline, CDR1 SGHRS and CDR2 YFSETQ. The CDR3, as DNA: TGCGCCAGCAGCTTGGACTACCAGCTCTACGAGCAGTACTTC. This gives the protein CASSLDYQLYEQYF. The variable domain in full, completed from reference TRBV5-1 and TRBJ2-7, reads KAGVTQTPRYLIKTRGQQVTLSCSPISGHRSVSWYQQTPGQGLQFLFEYFSETQRNKGNFPGRFSGRQFSNSRSEMNVSTLELGDSALYLCASSLDYQLYEQYFGPGTRLTVT.

This clonotype was recorded at least ten times. The chain couples TRBV9 to TRBJ1-4; D is possibly TRBD1 (5 bases). CDR3 length equals 17 residues. The V gene lost 4 bases and the J gene lost 8 bases, with 24 bases spanning the gap. Germline V CDR1 and CDR2: SGDLS, YYNGEE. The CDR3 sequence: CASSPRGGAIAGEKLFF. CDR3 nucleotides: TGTGCCAGCAGCCCCCGGGGGGGTGCTATCGCAGGGGAAAAACTGTTTTTT.

This clonotype came up many times. The chain recombines TRBV6-6 with TRBJ1-1; D is ambiguous. CDR3 size: 13 residues. Per the germline V gene, CDR1 is MNHNY and CDR2 is SVGAGI (reference sequence). V was clipped by 5 bases and J by 1 base, with 8 bases between them. CDR3 amino acids: CASSMPPNTEAFF. The DNA of the CDR3 is TGTGCCAGCAGTATGCCCCCGAACACTGAAGCTTTCTTT.

This clonotype was recorded at least ten times. V and J are TRBV20-1 and TRBJ2-5; D may match TRBD1 or TRBD2 (5 bases each). Germline CDR1 and CDR2: DFQATT and SNEGSKA (reference sequence). This CDR3 comprises 13 residues. Trimming cost V 3 bases and J 3 bases, with 11 bases left between them. The CDR3 loop reads CSARTGGKETQYF. The DNA of the CDR3 is TGCAGTGCTAGGACTGGGGGTAAAGAGACCCAGTACTTC.

This clonotype was seen a few times. This chain joins TRBV7-8 and TRBJ1-3; unclear D gene. This CDR3 has 16 amino acids. The germline V gene has CDR1 SGHVS and CDR2 FQNEAQ. Trimming removed 4 bases at V and 0 bases at J, with 13 bases between. The CDR3 sequence is CASSSDVRLSGNTIYF. For the CDR3, the DNA is TGTGCCAGCAGCTCCGACGTGCGGCTCTCTGGAAACACCATATATTTT. The full variable domain, completed using reference TRBV7-8 and TRBJ1-3, is GAGVSQSPRYKVAKRGQDVALRCDPISGHVSLFWYQQALGQGPEFLTYFQNEAQLDKSGLPSDRFFAERPEGSVSTLKIQRTQQEDSAVYLCASSSDVRLSGNTIYFGEGSWLTVV.

V is TRBV25-1 and J is TRBJ2-3, with D perhaps being TRBD1 or TRBD2 (6 bases each). Germline values: CDR1 MGHDK, CDR2 SYGVNS. The CDR3 consists of 15 residues. V was clipped by 3 bases and J by 0 bases, with 10 bases between them. The CDR3 loop is CASSEVGGSTDTQYF. In DNA, the CDR3 is TGTGCCAGCAGTGAGGTAGGGGGGAGCACAGATACGCAGTATTTT.

This clonotype was seen repeatedly, ten times or more. V gene TRBV5-1 combines with J gene TRBJ2-1; D remains unclear. The CDR3 is 13 amino acids. The V gene's germline CDR1 is SGHRS and CDR2 YFSETQ. Trimming removed 2 bases at V and 4 bases at J, with 7 bases between. For the CDR3, the DNA is TGCGCCAGCAGCTTAACAGCTTACAATGAGCAGTTCTTC. It is translated as CASSLTAYNEQFF.

This clonotype was counted ten times or more. The genes are TRBV9 and TRBJ2-7, with 11 bases identical to TRBD2. CDR1 and CDR2 (germline): SGDLS, YYNGEE. After removal of 0 bases from V and 0 bases from J, the junction contained 11 bases not matched to a gene. The CDR3 has 19 residues. The CDR3 reads CASSVGASGGPRSSYEQYF. Here the CDR3 DNA reads TGTGCCAGCAGCGTAGGGGCTAGCGGGGGGCCCAGGAGCTCCTACGAGCAGTACTTC.

This clonotype was counted ten times or more. V usage is TRBV20-1 and J usage is TRBJ2-7, with TRBD1 as a possible D gene (6 bases). With 1 base removed from V and 4 bases from J, the gap between germline ends came to 11 bases. The CDR3 extends over 13 amino acids. Per germline, CDR1 DFQATT and CDR2 SNEGSKA (reference sequence). CDR3 coding DNA: TGCAGTGCTAGAGGCAGGGGTCGGTACGAGCAGTACTTC. Protein sequence: CSARGRGRYEQYF.

This clonotype was observed a handful of times. The V gene is TRBV7-8, the J gene TRBJ1-1, with D unclear. CDR3 length equals 15 residues. Germline V gene lookup returns CDR1 SGHVS and CDR2 FQNEAQ. The V end lost 1 base, the J end lost 0 bases, and 9 bases lay between the germline ends. The CDR3 DNA reads TGTGCCAGCAGCTTAGTGTCCGCTATGAACACTGAAGCTTTCTTT. As protein: CASSLVSAMNTEAFF. Combining the CDR3 with reference TRBV7-8 and TRBJ1-1 gives the whole variable domain GAGVSQSPRYKVAKRGQDVALRCDPISGHVSLFWYQQALGQGPEFLTYFQNEAQLDKSGLPSDRFFAERPEGSVSTLKIQRTQQEDSAVYLCASSLVSAMNTEAFFGQGTRLTVV.

This clonotype was counted at least ten times. V usage is TRBV5-1 and J usage is TRBJ2-1; 12 bases are shared with TRBD2. The CDR3 consists of 16 residues. Germline V CDR1 and CDR2: SGHRS, YFSETQ. Trimming took 4 bases from V and 3 from J; bases not matched to a gene: 5. The CDR3 sequence: CASSRWGLAGYNEQFF. The DNA of the CDR3 is TGCGCCAGCAGCCGTTGGGGACTAGCGGGCTACAATGAGCAGTTCTTC.

This clonotype was counted at least ten times. The rearrangement links TRBV20-1 to TRBJ1-3; TRBD1 is a possible D gene (6 bases). This CDR3 comprises 16 residues. Trimming removed 2 bases from V and 0 bases from J, with 14 bases in between. Germline loops: CDR1 DFQATT, CDR2 SNEGSKA (reference sequence). CDR3 in DNA: TGCAGTGCTAGAAAAATTCCAGGGGACTCTGGAAACACCATATATTTT. This translates into CSARKIPGDSGNTIYF.

This clonotype appeared many times. The CDR3, as DNA: TGTGCCAGCAGCCCTACACAGGCGACAACTGAAGCTTTCTTT. It yields the protein CASSPTQATTEAFF. This chain connects TRBV3-1 to TRBJ1-1; D is possibly TRBD1 (5 bases). The CDR3 extends over 14 amino acids. Trimming removed 4 bases at V and 5 bases at J, with 14 bases between. The germline gives CDR1 LGHDT, CDR2 YNNKEL (reference sequence).

There are many counts of this clonotype. The chain links TRBV2 to TRBJ1-4, with a tentative D call TRBD1 (5 bases). V was pared by 8 bases and J by 6 bases, with 10 bases between. The CDR3 sequence is 12 residues long. Germline CDR1 SNHLY, CDR2 FYNNEI. In DNA, the CDR3 is TGTGCCAGCCAGGGTTTCGATGAAAAACTGTTTTTT. Its translation is CASQGFDEKLFF.

This clonotype showed up many times. The gene calls are TRBV9 and TRBJ1-6; possibly TRBD1 for D (6 bases). The germline V gene encodes CDR1 SGDLS and CDR2 YYNGEE. The CDR3 contains 14 residues. Deletions cut 4 bases from V and 8 bases from J, with 13 bases between. The CDR3 DNA reads as TGTGCCAGCAGCCCCCGCAGGGGTGATTCACCCCTCCACTTT. Its translation: CASSPRRGDSPLHF.

By share, this clonotype counts as medium-sized. J is TRBJ2-1 and V is TRBV5-5; D possibly matches TRBD1 or TRBD2 (5 bases each). This CDR3 has 16 amino acids. V lost 2 bases, J lost 9 bases, and 21 bases lay in between. The germline CDR1 and CDR2 sequences are SGHKS and YYEKEE (reference sequence). The CDR3 here is CASSFRSPRDGGEQFF. DNA for the CDR3: TGTGCCAGCAGCTTCCGATCGCCCAGGGATGGAGGTGAGCAGTTCTTC. The whole variable domain, filled in from reference TRBV5-5 and TRBJ2-1, reads DAGVTQSPTHLIKTRGQQVTLRCSPISGHKSVSWYQQVLGQGPQFIFQYYEKEERGRGNFPDRFSARQFPNYSSELNVNALLLGDSALYLCASSFRSPRDGGEQFFGPGTRLTVL.

This clonotype was detected ten times or more. The chain carries TRBV3-1 and TRBJ2-4; D is unresolved. Trimming stripped 0 bases from V and 9 bases from J, with 15 bases between. CDR3 length: 15 amino acids. Germline V gene lookup returns CDR1 LGHDT and CDR2 YNNKEL (reference sequence). CDR3 in amino acids: CASSQDRVTAGIQYF. CDR3 sequence (DNA): TGTGCCAGCAGCCAAGATCGGGTGACGGCCGGCATTCAGTACTTC.

This clonotype has ten or more counts. V is TRBV5-1 and J is TRBJ1-5; D is undetermined. CDR1 and CDR2 from the germline V gene are SGHRS and YFSETQ. This CDR3 has 13 amino acids. The V and J ends lost 1 base and 6 bases respectively, with 8 bases between them. As DNA, the CDR3 is TGCGCCAGCAGCTTGCTCCCCCTTCAGCCCCAGCATTTT. It translates to CASSLLPLQPQHF.

There are many counts of this clonotype. CDR3 bases: TGTGCCAGCAGCTTAGTCCTAGGGTCGGGCTACAATGAGCAGTTCTTC. Translated, it gives CASSLVLGSGYNEQFF. The chain recombines TRBV11-2 with TRBJ2-1; unclear D gene. Trimming took off 1 base at V and 3 bases at J, with 13 bases between the two ends. Germline CDR1 reads SGHAT; CDR2 reads FQNNGV. The CDR3 runs 16 residues.